This record concerns one T cell receptor beta chain sequence. The CDR3 totals 14 residues. Germline-derived CDR1 and CDR2 are SGDLS and YYNGEE. This record belongs to a study of T cells expressing NK-cell markers. TCRdb reanalyzed the 5' RACE reads, giving one entry per CDR3 protein sequence and no DNA. This sample's table has under 200,000 distinct CDR3 sequences. The specimen sequenced was blood T cells: a sorted CD56 or NKG2C T cell subset, CD4+ or CD8+ T cells, or bulk PBMC T cells (not recorded which). This TCR derives from a woman between 18 and 69 years old in good health. The chain has TRBV9 and TRBJ2-1; checking the TCRdb D call of TRBD2 is not possible without DNA. CDR3: CASSVEGLSDEQFF.